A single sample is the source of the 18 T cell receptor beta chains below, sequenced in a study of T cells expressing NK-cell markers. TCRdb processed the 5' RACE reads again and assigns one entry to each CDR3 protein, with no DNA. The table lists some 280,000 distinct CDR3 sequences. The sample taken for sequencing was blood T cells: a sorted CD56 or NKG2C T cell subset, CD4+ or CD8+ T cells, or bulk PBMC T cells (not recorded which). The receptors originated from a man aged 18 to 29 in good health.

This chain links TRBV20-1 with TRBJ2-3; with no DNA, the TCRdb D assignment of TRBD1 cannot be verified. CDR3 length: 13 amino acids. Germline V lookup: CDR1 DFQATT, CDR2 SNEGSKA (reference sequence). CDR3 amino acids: CSAVGGVTDTQYF.

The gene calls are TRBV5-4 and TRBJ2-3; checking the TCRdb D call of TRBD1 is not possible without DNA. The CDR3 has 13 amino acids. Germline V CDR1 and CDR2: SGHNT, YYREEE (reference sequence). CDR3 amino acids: CASRPRGGDTQYF.

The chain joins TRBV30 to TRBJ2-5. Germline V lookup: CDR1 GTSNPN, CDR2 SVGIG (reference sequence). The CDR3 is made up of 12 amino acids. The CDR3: CAWSVRRETQYF.

This CDR3 is CASSTDRRSSPLHF. The chain combines TRBV27 with TRBJ1-6; TCRdb names TRBD1, which stays unverified in the absence of DNA. The CDR3 loop spans 14 amino acids. From germline, CDR1 is MNHEY and CDR2 SMNVEV (reference sequence).

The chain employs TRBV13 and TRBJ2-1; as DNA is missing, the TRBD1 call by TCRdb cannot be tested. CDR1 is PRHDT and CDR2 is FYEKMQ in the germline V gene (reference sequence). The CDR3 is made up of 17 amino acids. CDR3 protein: CASSFGYRDRGLNEQFF. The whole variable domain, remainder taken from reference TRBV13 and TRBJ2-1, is AAGVIQSPRHLIKEKRETATLKCYPIPRHDTVYWYQQGPGQDPQFLISFYEKMQSDKGSIPDRFSAQQFSDYHSELNMSSLELGDSALYFCASSFGYRDRGLNEQFFGPGTRLTVL.

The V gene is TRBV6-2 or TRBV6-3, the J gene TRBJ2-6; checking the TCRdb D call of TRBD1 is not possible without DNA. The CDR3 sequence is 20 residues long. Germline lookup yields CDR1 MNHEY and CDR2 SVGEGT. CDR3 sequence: CASSYPQPTGYHSGANVLTF.

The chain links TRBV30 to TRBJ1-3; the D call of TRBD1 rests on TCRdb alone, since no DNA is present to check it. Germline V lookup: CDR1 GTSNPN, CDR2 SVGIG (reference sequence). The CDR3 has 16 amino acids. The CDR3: CAWSVLDSRSGNTIYF.

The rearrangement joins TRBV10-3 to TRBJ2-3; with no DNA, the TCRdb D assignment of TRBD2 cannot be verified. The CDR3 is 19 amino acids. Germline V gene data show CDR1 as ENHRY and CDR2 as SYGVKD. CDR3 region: CAIGGRLAGDSLGTDTQYF.

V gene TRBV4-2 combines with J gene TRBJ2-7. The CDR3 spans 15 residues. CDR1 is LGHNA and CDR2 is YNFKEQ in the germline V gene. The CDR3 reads CASSQATRGVYEQYF.

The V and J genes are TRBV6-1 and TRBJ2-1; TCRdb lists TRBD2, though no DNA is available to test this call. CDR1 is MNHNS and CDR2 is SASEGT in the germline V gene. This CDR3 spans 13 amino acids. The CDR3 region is CASSVSPGLAHFF.

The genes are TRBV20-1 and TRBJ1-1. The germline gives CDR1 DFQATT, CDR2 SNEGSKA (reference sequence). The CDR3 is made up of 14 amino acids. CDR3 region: CSASPAGLNTEAFF.

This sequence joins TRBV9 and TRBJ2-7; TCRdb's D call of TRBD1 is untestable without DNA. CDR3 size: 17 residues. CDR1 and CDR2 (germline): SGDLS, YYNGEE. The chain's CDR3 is CASSGRQGFEFSGEQYF. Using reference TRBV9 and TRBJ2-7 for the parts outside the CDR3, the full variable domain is DSGVTQTPKHLITATGQRVTLRCSPRSGDLSVYWYQQSLDQGLQFLIQYYNGEERAKGNILERFSAQQFPDLHSELNLSSLELGDSALYFCASSGRQGFEFSGEQYFGPGTRLTVT.

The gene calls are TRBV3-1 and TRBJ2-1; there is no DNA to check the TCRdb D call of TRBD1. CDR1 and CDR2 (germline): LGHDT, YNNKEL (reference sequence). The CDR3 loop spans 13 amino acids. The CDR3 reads CASSQDRGLEQFF.

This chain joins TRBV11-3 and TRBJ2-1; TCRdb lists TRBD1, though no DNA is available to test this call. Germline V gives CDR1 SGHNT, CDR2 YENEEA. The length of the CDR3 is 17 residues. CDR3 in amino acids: CASSLGLGGQGSNEQFF.

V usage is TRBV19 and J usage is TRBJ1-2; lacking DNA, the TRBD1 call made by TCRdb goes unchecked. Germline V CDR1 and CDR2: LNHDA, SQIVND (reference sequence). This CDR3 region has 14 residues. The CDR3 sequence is CASMTYRGAYGYTF.

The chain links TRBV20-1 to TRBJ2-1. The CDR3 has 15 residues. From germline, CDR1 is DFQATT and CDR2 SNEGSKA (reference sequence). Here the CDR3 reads CSARPSGSDYNEQFF.

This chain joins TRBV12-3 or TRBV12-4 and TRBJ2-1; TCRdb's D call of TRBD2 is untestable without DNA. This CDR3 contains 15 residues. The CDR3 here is CASSLGGGGFDEQFF.

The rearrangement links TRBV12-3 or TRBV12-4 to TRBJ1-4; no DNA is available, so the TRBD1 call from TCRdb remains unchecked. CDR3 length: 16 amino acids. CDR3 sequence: CASSLAIQGINEKLFF.